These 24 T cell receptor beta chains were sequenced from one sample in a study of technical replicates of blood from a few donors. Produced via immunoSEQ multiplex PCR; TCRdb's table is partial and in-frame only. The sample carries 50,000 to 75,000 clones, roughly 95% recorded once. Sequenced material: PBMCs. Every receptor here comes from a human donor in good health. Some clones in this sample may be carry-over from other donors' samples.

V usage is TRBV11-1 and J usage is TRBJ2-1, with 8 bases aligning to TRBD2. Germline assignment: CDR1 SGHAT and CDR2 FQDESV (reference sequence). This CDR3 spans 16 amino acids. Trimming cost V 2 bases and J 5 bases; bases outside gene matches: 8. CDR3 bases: TGTGCCAGCAGCTTATCCCTGATAGCGGGAAACAATGAGCAGTTCTTC. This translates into CASSLSLIAGNNEQFF. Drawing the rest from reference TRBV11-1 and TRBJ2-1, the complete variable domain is EAEVAQSPRYKITEKSQAVAFWCDPISGHATLYWYRQILGQGPELLVQFQDESVVDDSQLPKDRFSAERLKGVDSTLKIQPAELGDSAMYLCASSLSLIAGNNEQFFGPGTRLTVL.

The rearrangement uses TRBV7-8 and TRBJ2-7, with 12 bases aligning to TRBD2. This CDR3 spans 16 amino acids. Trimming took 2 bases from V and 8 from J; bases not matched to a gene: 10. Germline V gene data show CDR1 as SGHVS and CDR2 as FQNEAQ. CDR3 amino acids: CASSLSRLAGALKQYF. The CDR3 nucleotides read TGTGCCAGCAGCTTATCGAGACTAGCGGGAGCGTTAAAGCAGTACTTC.

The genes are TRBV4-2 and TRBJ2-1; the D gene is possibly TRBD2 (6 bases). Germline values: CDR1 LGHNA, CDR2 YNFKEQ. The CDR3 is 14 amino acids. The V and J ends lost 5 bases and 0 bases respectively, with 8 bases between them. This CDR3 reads CASSAGGSYNEQFF. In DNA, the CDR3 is TGTGCCAGCAGCGCCGGGGGCTCCTACAATGAGCAGTTCTTC.

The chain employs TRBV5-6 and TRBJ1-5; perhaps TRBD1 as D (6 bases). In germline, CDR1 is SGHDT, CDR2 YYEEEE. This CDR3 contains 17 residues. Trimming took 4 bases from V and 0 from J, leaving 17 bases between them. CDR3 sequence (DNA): TGTGCCAGCAGCACAAGGGGGGGGATGAATAGCAATCAGCCCCAGCATTTT. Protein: CASSTRGGMNSNQPQHF. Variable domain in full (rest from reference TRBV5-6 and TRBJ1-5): DAGVTQSPTHLIKTRGQQVTLRCSPKSGHDTVSWYQQALGQGPQFIFQYYEEEERQRGNFPDRFSGHQFPNYSSELNVNALLLGDSALYLCASSTRGGMNSNQPQHFGDGTRLSIL.

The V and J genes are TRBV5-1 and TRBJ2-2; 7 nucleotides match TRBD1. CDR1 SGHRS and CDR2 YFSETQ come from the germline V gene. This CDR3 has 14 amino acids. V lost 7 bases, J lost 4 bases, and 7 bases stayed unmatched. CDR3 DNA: TGCGCCAGCGGATTAGGGGGCGGCACCGGGGAGCTGTTTTTT. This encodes CASGLGGGTGELFF. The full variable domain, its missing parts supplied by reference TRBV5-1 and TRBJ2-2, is KAGVTQTPRYLIKTRGQQVTLSCSPISGHRSVSWYQQTPGQGLQFLFEYFSETQRNKGNFPGRFSGRQFSNSRSEMNVSTLELGDSALYLCASGLGGGTGELFFGEGSRLTVL.

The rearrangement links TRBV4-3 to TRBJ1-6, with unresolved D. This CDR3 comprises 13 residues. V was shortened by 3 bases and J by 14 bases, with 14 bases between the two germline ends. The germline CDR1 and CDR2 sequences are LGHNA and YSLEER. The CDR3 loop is CASSQDRRGALHF. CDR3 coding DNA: TGCGCCAGCAGCCAGGACCGGCGGGGTGCCCTCCACTTT.

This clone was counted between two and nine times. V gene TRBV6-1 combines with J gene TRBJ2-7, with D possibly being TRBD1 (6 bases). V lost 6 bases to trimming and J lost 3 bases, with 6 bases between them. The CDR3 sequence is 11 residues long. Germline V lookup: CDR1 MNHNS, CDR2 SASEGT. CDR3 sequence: CASRDSYEQYF. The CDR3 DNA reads TGTGCCAGCAGGGACAGCTACGAGCAGTACTTC.

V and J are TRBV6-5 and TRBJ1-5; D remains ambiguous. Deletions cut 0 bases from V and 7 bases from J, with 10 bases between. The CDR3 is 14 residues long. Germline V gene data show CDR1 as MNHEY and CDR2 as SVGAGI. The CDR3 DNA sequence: TGTGCCAGCAGTTACTCCGGGTCGCGGCAGCCCCAGCATTTT. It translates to CASSYSGSRQPQHF.

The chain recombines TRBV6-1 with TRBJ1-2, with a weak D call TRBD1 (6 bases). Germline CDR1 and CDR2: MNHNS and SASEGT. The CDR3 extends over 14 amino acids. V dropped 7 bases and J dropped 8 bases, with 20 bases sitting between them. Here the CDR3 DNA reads TGTGCCAGCACCTTCCAGACAGGACGGGGCGGCTACACCTTC. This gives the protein CASTFQTGRGGYTF.

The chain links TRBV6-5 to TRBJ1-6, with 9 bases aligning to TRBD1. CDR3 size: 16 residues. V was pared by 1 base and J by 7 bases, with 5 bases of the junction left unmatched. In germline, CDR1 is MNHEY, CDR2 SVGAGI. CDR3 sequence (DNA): TGTGCCAGCAGTTACTTTTCCGGGACAGGGAATTCACCCCTCCACTTT. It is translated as CASSYFSGTGNSPLHF.

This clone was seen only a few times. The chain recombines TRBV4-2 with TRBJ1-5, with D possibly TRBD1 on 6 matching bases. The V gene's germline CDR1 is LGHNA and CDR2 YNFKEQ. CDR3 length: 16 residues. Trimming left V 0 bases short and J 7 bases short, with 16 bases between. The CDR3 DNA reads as TGTGCCAGCAGCCAAGAGGAGGTGGGGGCGCGACAGCCCCAGCATTTT. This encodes CASSQEEVGARQPQHF.

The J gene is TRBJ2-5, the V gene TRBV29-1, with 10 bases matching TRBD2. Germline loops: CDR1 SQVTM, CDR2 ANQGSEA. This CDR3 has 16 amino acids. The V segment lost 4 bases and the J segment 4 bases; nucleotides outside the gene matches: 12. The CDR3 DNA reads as TGCAGCGTTGTAGGGTCAGCGGGAGGGCCGGGAGAGACCCAGTACTTC. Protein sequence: CSVVGSAGGPGETQYF.

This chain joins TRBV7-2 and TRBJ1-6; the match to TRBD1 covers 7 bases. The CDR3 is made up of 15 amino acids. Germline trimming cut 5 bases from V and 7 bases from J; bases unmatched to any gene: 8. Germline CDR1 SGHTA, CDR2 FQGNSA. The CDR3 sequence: CASSPRQGGNSPLHF. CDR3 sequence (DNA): TGTGCCAGCAGCCCGAGACAGGGTGGAAATTCACCCCTCCACTTT.

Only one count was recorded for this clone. The CDR3 reads CASSWTSGRDTYEQYF. Written as DNA, the CDR3 is TGTGCCAGCAGCTGGACTAGCGGGCGCGATACCTACGAGCAGTACTTC. This rearrangement joins TRBV7-2 to TRBJ2-7; 11 bases map to TRBD2. CDR3 size: 16 residues. With 4 bases clipped from V and 2 bases from J, the junction kept 7 bases outside the gene matches. CDR1 SGHTA and CDR2 FQGNSA come from the germline V gene.

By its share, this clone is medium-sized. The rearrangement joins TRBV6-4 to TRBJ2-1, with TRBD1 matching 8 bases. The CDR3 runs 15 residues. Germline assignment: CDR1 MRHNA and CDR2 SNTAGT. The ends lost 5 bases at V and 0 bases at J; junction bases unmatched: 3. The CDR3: CASSLQGDSYNEQFF. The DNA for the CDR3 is TGTGCCAGCAGTTTACAGGGGGACTCCTACAATGAGCAGTTCTTC.

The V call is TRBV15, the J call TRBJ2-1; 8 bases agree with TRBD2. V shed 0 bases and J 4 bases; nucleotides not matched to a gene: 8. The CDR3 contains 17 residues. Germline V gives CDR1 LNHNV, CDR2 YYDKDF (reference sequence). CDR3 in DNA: TGTGCCACCAGCAGAGATCTCGGGGGGGTTAAGTACAATGAGCAGTTCTTC. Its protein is CATSRDLGGVKYNEQFF.

The DNA for the CDR3 is TGTGCCAGCTCACCACCGGCGGAGTGGAACTATGGCTACACCTTC. As protein: CASSPPAEWNYGYTF. J is TRBJ1-2 and V is TRBV18; D is ambiguous. Trimming took off 0 bases at V and 2 bases at J, with 10 bases between the two ends. Germline lookup yields CDR1 KGHSH and CDR2 LQKENI. This CDR3 has 15 amino acids.

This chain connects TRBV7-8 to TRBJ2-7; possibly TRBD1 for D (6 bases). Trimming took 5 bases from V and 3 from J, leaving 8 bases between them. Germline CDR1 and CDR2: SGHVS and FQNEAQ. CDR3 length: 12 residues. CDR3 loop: CASSRGSYEQYF. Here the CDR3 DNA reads TGTGCCAGCAGCAGGGGGAGCTACGAGCAGTACTTC.

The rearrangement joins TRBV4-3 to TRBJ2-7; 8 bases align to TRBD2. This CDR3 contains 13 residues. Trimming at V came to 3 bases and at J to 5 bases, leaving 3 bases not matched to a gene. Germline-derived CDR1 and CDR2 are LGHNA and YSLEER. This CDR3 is CASSQTLADEQYF. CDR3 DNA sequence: TGCGCCAGCAGCCAGACACTAGCGGACGAGCAGTACTTC.

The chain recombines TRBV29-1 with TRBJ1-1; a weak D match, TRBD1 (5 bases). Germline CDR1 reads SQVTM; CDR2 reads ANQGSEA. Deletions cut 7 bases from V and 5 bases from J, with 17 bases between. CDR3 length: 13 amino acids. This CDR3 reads CSEQGDYGTEAFF. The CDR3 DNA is TGCAGCGAGCAAGGGGATTATGGGACTGAAGCTTTCTTT.

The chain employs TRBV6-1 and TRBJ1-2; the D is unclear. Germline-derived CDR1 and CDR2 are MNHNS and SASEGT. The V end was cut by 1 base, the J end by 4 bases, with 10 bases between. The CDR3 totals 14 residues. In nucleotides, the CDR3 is TGTGCCAGCAGTGAAGGTCAGGCGGGCTATGGCTACACCTTC. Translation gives CASSEGQAGYGYTF.

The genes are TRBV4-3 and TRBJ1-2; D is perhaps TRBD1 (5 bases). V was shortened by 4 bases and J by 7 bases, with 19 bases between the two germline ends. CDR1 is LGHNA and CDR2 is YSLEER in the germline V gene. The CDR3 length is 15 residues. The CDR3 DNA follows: TGCGCCAGCAGCCTAACACGCACGTTGGGGCTTGGCTACACCTTC. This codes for CASSLTRTLGLGYTF.

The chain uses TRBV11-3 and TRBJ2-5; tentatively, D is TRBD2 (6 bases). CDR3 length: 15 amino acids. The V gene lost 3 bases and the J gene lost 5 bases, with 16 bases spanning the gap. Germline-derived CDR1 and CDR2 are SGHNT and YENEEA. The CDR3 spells CASSLEGRAGETQYF. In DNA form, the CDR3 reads TGTGCCAGCAGCTTGGAGGGTAGGGCAGGCGAGACCCAGTACTTC.

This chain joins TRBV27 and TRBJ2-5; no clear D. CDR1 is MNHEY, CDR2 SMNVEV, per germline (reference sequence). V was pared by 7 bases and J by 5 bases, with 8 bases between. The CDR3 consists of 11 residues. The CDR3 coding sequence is TGTGCCAGCACCCCCGCGGAGACCCAGTACTTC. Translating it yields CASTPAETQYF.